A selection of T cell receptor beta chains follows, all from one sample in a study of T cell responses to AZD1222 COVID-19 vaccine. Libraries were prepared by immunoSEQ multiplex PCR; TCRdb keeps only in-frame clonotypes and omits some of them. The sample yields roughly 180,000 clones, 88% seen once. Sequencing was performed on peripheral blood, taken on day 0 of AZD1222 vaccination. These receptors were collected from an adult in good health. CDR3s include the opening cysteine and the closing phenylalanine or tryptophan. Fields, in order: V gene, J gene, clone size, CDR3 protein. Only part of the rows carry a size: once, few, many, or a class if the clone is expanded.

v_call: TRBV7-3; j_call: TRBJ2-7; clone_size: NA; cdr3_aa: CASSLTGTSGNEQYF
v_call: TRBV7-6; j_call: TRBJ2-3; clone_size: NA; cdr3_aa: CASSQIAISGGITDTQYF
v_call: TRBV30; j_call: TRBJ1-2; clone_size: NA; cdr3_aa: CAWSAVRGLSGYTF
v_call: TRBV5-6; j_call: TRBJ2-7; clone_size: NA; cdr3_aa: CASSPAEASSYEQYF
v_call: TRBV5-6; j_call: TRBJ2-7; clone_size: few; cdr3_aa: CASSLVTVYEQYF
v_call: TRBV5-4; j_call: TRBJ2-5; clone_size: NA; cdr3_aa: CASSAGTEKETQYF
v_call: TRBV18; j_call: TRBJ1-5; clone_size: once; cdr3_aa: CASSLGWNQPQHF
v_call: TRBV6-5; j_call: TRBJ2-3; clone_size: NA; cdr3_aa: CASRPYLSPDTQYF
v_call: TRBV10-1; j_call: TRBJ2-1; clone_size: NA; cdr3_aa: CASRGGRAKDEQFF
v_call: TRBV7-8; j_call: TRBJ1-2; clone_size: NA; cdr3_aa: CASSEAVGRMSYGYTF
v_call: TRBV6-5; j_call: TRBJ1-3; clone_size: few; cdr3_aa: CASSRGPDSGNTIYF
v_call: TRBV24-1; j_call: TRBJ2-7; clone_size: NA; cdr3_aa: CATSGDRGHEQYF
v_call: TRBV5-4; j_call: TRBJ1-2; clone_size: once; cdr3_aa: CASSLDHYGYTF
v_call: TRBV11-2; j_call: TRBJ1-1; clone_size: NA; cdr3_aa: CASSAHPHLGEAFF
v_call: TRBV7-2; j_call: TRBJ2-5; clone_size: NA; cdr3_aa: CASSRQETQYF
v_call: TRBV5-4; j_call: TRBJ1-1; clone_size: NA; cdr3_aa: CASSSQRGEAFF
v_call: TRBV19; j_call: TRBJ2-7; clone_size: NA; cdr3_aa: CATGGGADSYEQYF
v_call: TRBV18; j_call: TRBJ2-7; clone_size: NA; cdr3_aa: CASSSTGPYEQYF
v_call: TRBV7-3; j_call: TRBJ1-1; clone_size: NA; cdr3_aa: CASSLGAQNTEAFF
v_call: TRBV10-1; j_call: TRBJ2-5; clone_size: NA; cdr3_aa: CASSESTDGGETQYF
v_call: TRBV6-4; j_call: TRBJ2-3; clone_size: NA; cdr3_aa: CASSDQGTSGSDTQYF
v_call: TRBV28; j_call: TRBJ1-1; clone_size: NA; cdr3_aa: CASRTTGGRLTEAFF
v_call: TRBV11-2; j_call: TRBJ1-6; clone_size: NA; cdr3_aa: CASSLNPGPLNSPLHF
v_call: TRBV24-1; j_call: TRBJ1-5; clone_size: once; cdr3_aa: CATSPGDNYSNQPQHF
v_call: TRBV27; j_call: TRBJ1-1; clone_size: NA; cdr3_aa: CASSFIRNAEAFF
v_call: TRBV19; j_call: TRBJ1-6; clone_size: NA; cdr3_aa: CASSIDVQLSYNSPLHF
v_call: TRBV4-1; j_call: TRBJ1-4; clone_size: once; cdr3_aa: CASSQERVATNEKLFF
v_call: TRBV18; j_call: TRBJ2-1; clone_size: NA; cdr3_aa: CASSPAMENEQFF
v_call: TRBV4-1; j_call: TRBJ1-2; clone_size: once; cdr3_aa: CASSPRTSNYGYTF
v_call: TRBV18; j_call: TRBJ1-1; clone_size: NA; cdr3_aa: CASSPKMNTEAFF
v_call: TRBV12-2; j_call: TRBJ2-7; clone_size: NA; cdr3_aa: CASRFQPEGPYEQYF
v_call: TRBV12-3/TRBV12-4; j_call: TRBJ1-4; clone_size: NA; cdr3_aa: CASSPQGWGLFF
v_call: TRBV28; j_call: TRBJ1-4; clone_size: NA; cdr3_aa: CASSPLGQGGEKLFF
v_call: TRBV6-5; j_call: TRBJ1-6; clone_size: NA; cdr3_aa: CASSYSAQNNSPLHF
v_call: TRBV27; j_call: TRBJ1-5; clone_size: NA; cdr3_aa: CASSVASSNQPQHF
v_call: TRBV6-5; j_call: TRBJ1-3; clone_size: NA; cdr3_aa: CASSYSRGSSGNTIYF
v_call: TRBV7-8; j_call: TRBJ1-2; clone_size: NA; cdr3_aa: CASSLVGQPNGYTF
v_call: TRBV28; j_call: TRBJ2-1; clone_size: NA; cdr3_aa: CASSYNEQFF
v_call: TRBV4-3; j_call: TRBJ1-2; clone_size: NA; cdr3_aa: CASGDRGRIGYTF
v_call: TRBV18; j_call: TRBJ1-1; clone_size: few; cdr3_aa: CASSPTDMNTEAFF
v_call: TRBV29-1; j_call: TRBJ1-3; clone_size: NA; cdr3_aa: CSVTRGGFSGNTIYF
v_call: TRBV3-1/TRBV3-2; j_call: TRBJ2-7; clone_size: NA; cdr3_aa: CASSPRDRGQEQYF
v_call: TRBV2; j_call: TRBJ1-1; clone_size: once; cdr3_aa: CASSEAVVNTEAFF
v_call: TRBV4-1; j_call: TRBJ2-3; clone_size: NA; cdr3_aa: CASSQDGAGGPTDTQYF
v_call: TRBV27; j_call: TRBJ1-1; clone_size: NA; cdr3_aa: CASSLAVGLMGGNTEAFF
v_call: TRBV12-2; j_call: TRBJ2-1; clone_size: NA; cdr3_aa: CASRPLDRTYNEQFF
v_call: TRBV24-1; j_call: TRBJ2-7; clone_size: NA; cdr3_aa: CATSDLRTYEQYF
v_call: TRBV11-2; j_call: TRBJ1-5; clone_size: NA; cdr3_aa: CASSSLTGSNQPQHF